The 18 T cell receptor beta chains presented below share a single source sample, sequenced in a study of T-cell memory formation after mild COVID-19. TCRdb re-called the 5' RACE reads with MiXCR, one entry per CDR3 protein. The data show around 180,000 distinct CDR3 sequences, 16% seen once. The sequenced material came from PBMCs or a T cell subset sorted from them (not recorded which). The source is an adult woman who had mild COVID-19 (a few samples of this study predate the infection). Cell type and time point are not known.

The chain has TRBV20-1 and TRBJ1-1; D is unclear. Trimming removed 1 base at V and 11 bases at J, with 17 bases between. There are 13 residues in the CDR3. Germline values: CDR1 DFQATT, CDR2 SNEGSKA (reference sequence). CDR3 DNA: TGCAGTGCTAGAGGGGATGAGATCTTGAGGGCTTTCTTT. The encoded protein is CSARGDEILRAFF.

The chain couples TRBV5-1 to TRBJ2-3, with TRBD2 matching over 9 bases. Germline values: CDR1 SGHRS, CDR2 YFSETQ. Trimming removed 0 bases from V and 2 bases from J; junction bases left unmatched: 4. The CDR3 loop spans 16 amino acids. The CDR3 region is CASSLGLAGTTDTQYF. CDR3 nucleotides: TGCGCCAGCAGCTTGGGGCTAGCGGGGACCACAGATACGCAGTATTTT.

A few counts support this clonotype. The rearrangement joins TRBV12-3 or TRBV12-4 to TRBJ2-7; possibly TRBD1 for D (6 bases). The ends were cut back, 5 bases at V and 6 bases at J, with 14 bases in the middle. The CDR3 has 13 residues. The CDR3 region has the DNA TGTGCCAGCAGTCCCGACAGGACGGGCGAGCAGTACTTC. Amino acids: CASSPDRTGEQYF.

This clonotype was picked up a small number of times. The chain is built from TRBV20-1 and TRBJ2-2; D is perhaps TRBD2 (5 bases). CDR3 size: 13 residues. V lost 7 bases, J lost 1 base, and 10 bases lay in between. CDR1 and CDR2 (germline): DFQATT, SNEGSKA (reference sequence). The CDR3 protein is CSGSSGNTGELFF. CDR3 sequence (DNA): TGCAGTGGATCAAGCGGGAACACCGGGGAGCTGTTTTTT.

The J gene is TRBJ1-4, the V gene TRBV27; the D gene is possibly TRBD1 (6 bases). Per germline, CDR1 MNHEY and CDR2 SMNVEV (reference sequence). This CDR3 comprises 16 residues. Trimming pared 6 bases from V and 8 bases from J, leaving 22 bases between. The CDR3 sequence is CASSENFGGQGEKLFF. DNA for the CDR3: TGTGCCAGCAGCGAGAATTTCGGGGGGCAGGGAGAAAAACTGTTTTTT.

The gene calls are TRBV5-1 and TRBJ1-2; tentative D call: TRBD1 (5 bases). CDR1 is SGHRS, CDR2 YFSETQ, per germline. The V and J ends lost 0 bases and 4 bases respectively, with 19 bases between them. This CDR3 spans 17 amino acids. DNA for the CDR3: TGCGCCAGCAGCTTGGGACCTTCAGGGTGGATTGGCTATGGCTACACCTTC. Protein: CASSLGPSGWIGYGYTF.

This chain uses TRBV25-1 with TRBJ2-6; D gene uncertain. V was shortened by 1 base and J by 3 bases, with 7 bases between the two germline ends. CDR3 size: 15 residues. Germline V gives CDR1 MGHDK, CDR2 SYGVNS. The CDR3 sequence is CASSESRFGANVLTF. The DNA for the CDR3 is TGTGCCAGCAGTGAATCGAGGTTTGGGGCCAACGTCCTGACTTTC. The full variable domain, with the rest looked up from reference TRBV25-1 and TRBJ2-6, is EADIYQTPRYLVIGTGKKITLECSQTMGHDKMYWYQQDPGMELHLIHYSYGVNSTEKGDLSSESTVSRIRTEHFPLTLESARPSHTSQYLCASSESRFGANVLTFGAGSRLTVL.

This clonotype was observed a handful of times. The rearrangement uses TRBV7-8 and TRBJ2-2; D possibly matches TRBD1 or TRBD2 (5 bases each). CDR1 SGHVS and CDR2 FQNEAQ come from the germline V gene. CDR3 length: 18 residues. V gave up 5 bases and J gave up 6 bases, with 25 bases separating them. In DNA form, the CDR3 reads TGTGCCAGCAGCCGACGACTTACTAGGTCCTGGGACGCCGGGGAGCTGTTTTTT. It encodes CASSRRLTRSWDAGELFF.

This clonotype was detected only a few times. The gene calls are TRBV5-1 and TRBJ2-3, with TRBD2 as a possible D gene (6 bases). Between the trimmed V and J ends, which lost 4 bases and 2 bases, there was a span of 17 bases. The CDR3 spans 16 residues. Germline V CDR1 and CDR2: SGHRS, YFSETQ. The CDR3 sequence is CASSPAGPLLTDTQYF. The DNA of the CDR3 is TGCGCCAGCAGCCCAGCGGGTCCCCTTCTCACAGATACGCAGTATTTT.

This clonotype was counted only a few times. Relative to the germline gene, one junction end is altered; a read error may explain this. The V gene is TRBV20-1, the J gene TRBJ2-5, with 7 bases matching TRBD1. CDR3 length equals 14 residues. In germline, CDR1 is DFQATT, CDR2 SNEGSKA (reference sequence). CDR3 DNA sequence: TGCAGTGCTGGAGACAGGGCAAAGAAAGAGACCCAGTACTTC. This gives the protein CSAGDRAKKETQYF.

The chain uses TRBV20-1 and TRBJ2-3; D unresolved. Trimming removed 6 bases from V and 6 bases from J, with 16 bases in between. This CDR3 spans 13 amino acids. From germline, CDR1 is DFQATT and CDR2 SNEGSKA (reference sequence). CDR3 in DNA: TGCAGTGCCCGAGCAGGATATCGGGATACGCAGTATTTT. As protein: CSARAGYRDTQYF.

This chain links TRBV12-3 or TRBV12-4 with TRBJ1-1; D is unclear. CDR3 length: 14 amino acids. The V end lost 5 bases, the J end lost 1 base, and 11 bases lay between the germline ends. In DNA form, the CDR3 reads TGTGCCAGCAGTCCCAGACGGGAGAACACTGAAGCTTTCTTT. Residues: CASSPRRENTEAFF.

The genes are TRBV5-4 and TRBJ2-6; D may be TRBD1 (6 bases). Germline CDR1 is SGHNT and CDR2 is YYREEE (reference sequence). The CDR3 is made up of 15 amino acids. V was cut by 2 bases and J by 2 bases, with 8 bases left in between. The chain's CDR3 is CASSFSGAGANVLTF. Here the CDR3 DNA reads TGTGCCAGCAGCTTTTCAGGGGCTGGGGCCAACGTCCTGACTTTC.

This clonotype was seen only a few times. The V gene is TRBV2, the J gene TRBJ1-3, with 9 bases aligning to TRBD1. This CDR3 has 15 residues. Germline lookup yields CDR1 SNHLY and CDR2 FYNNEI. V gave up 5 bases and J gave up 4 bases; unmatched junction bases: 6. The CDR3 DNA reads TGTGCCAGCAGTCGAGACAGGGGGATCGGAAACACCATATATTTT. Its protein product is CASSRDRGIGNTIYF.

The chain employs TRBV9 and TRBJ1-6; D is ambiguous. Germline CDR1 and CDR2: SGDLS and YYNGEE. CDR3 length: 12 amino acids. V was clipped by 0 bases and J by 12 bases, with 7 bases between them. CDR3 bases: TGTGCCAGCAGCGTAGAGGGATTACCCCTCCACTTT. Translating it yields CASSVEGLPLHF. Full variable domain (remainder filled in from reference TRBV9 and TRBJ1-6): DSGVTQTPKHLITATGQRVTLRCSPRSGDLSVYWYQQSLDQGLQFLIQYYNGEERAKGNILERFSAQQFPDLHSELNLSSLELGDSALYFCASSVEGLPLHFGNGTRLTVT.

This chain links TRBV7-3 with TRBJ1-6; TRBD1 aligns across 7 bases. Per germline, CDR1 SGHTA and CDR2 FQGTGA. The CDR3 spans 14 residues. The V and J ends lost 5 bases and 9 bases, in that order; junction bases with no gene match: 7. The CDR3 nucleotides read TGTGCCAGCAGCCAGGGGACAGTCGGTTCACCCCTCCACTTT. Residues: CASSQGTVGSPLHF.

This chain connects TRBV5-1 to TRBJ1-1; D is undetermined. CDR1 and CDR2 from the germline V gene are SGHRS and YFSETQ. Trimming stripped 0 bases from V and 4 bases from J, with 13 bases between. CDR3 size: 15 residues. CDR3 in DNA: TGCGCCAGCAGCTTGGACCCCCCAGGTAGCACTGAAGCTTTCTTT. Its protein product is CASSLDPPGSTEAFF.

V and J are TRBV20-1 and TRBJ1-1; no firm D call. The V gene lost 4 bases and the J gene lost 4 bases, with 10 bases spanning the gap. The germline gives CDR1 DFQATT, CDR2 SNEGSKA (reference sequence). The CDR3 is 12 residues long. CDR3 sequence reads: CSATSKGTEAFF. As DNA, the CDR3 is TGCAGTGCTACCTCTAAGGGCACTGAAGCTTTCTTT.